These T cell receptor beta chains were read from a single sample in a study of T cell changes during pregnancy in multiple sclerosis. The protocol was immunoSEQ multiplex PCR, while the TCRdb copy is restricted to in-frame clones and leaves out a portion. This sample has about 8,500 clones, with about 90% found just once. Sequencing was performed on CD8+ T cells from peripheral blood mononuclear cells, taken in the first trimester of pregnancy. Receptor source: a female donor in good health, enrolled as a control in a pregnancy study. CDR3s include the opening cysteine and the closing phenylalanine or tryptophan. A D gene is named only where the DNA matches it firmly.

cdr3_length: 14
d_call: -
v_call: TRBV6-6
j_call: TRBJ1-1
cdr3_nt: TGTGCCAGCAGTTGGGGACATTCGGACACTGAAGCTTTCTTT
cdr3_aa: CASSWGHSDTEAFF

cdr3_length: 14
d_call: -
v_call: TRBV7-4
j_call: TRBJ1-2
cdr3_nt: TGTGCCAGCACCTTTTCCATGGGGGCGCCGGGCTACACCTTC
cdr3_aa: CASTFSMGAPGYTF

cdr3_length: 13
d_call: TRBD1
v_call: TRBV27
j_call: TRBJ1-1
cdr3_nt: TGTGCCAGCAGAGGACAGGGCTTCTCTGAAGCTTTCTTT
cdr3_aa: CASRGQGFSEAFF

cdr3_length: 11
d_call: -
v_call: TRBV5-1
j_call: TRBJ2-5
cdr3_nt: TGCGCCAGCAGCAGGAGGGAGACCCAGTACTTC
cdr3_aa: CASSRRETQYF

cdr3_length: 13
d_call: -
v_call: TRBV29-1
j_call: TRBJ2-1
cdr3_nt: TGCAGCGTTGAGGGCAGCTCCTACAATGAGCAGTTCTTC
cdr3_aa: CSVEGSSYNEQFF

cdr3_length: 13
d_call: -
v_call: TRBV6-5
j_call: TRBJ2-1
cdr3_nt: TGTGCCAGCAGTTCCGTTTTGGAGAATGAGCAGTTCTTC
cdr3_aa: CASSSVLENEQFF

cdr3_length: 14
d_call: -
v_call: TRBV6-1
j_call: TRBJ2-2
cdr3_nt: TGTGCCAGCGAGATAACAGGGGACTCCGGGGAGCTGTTTTTT
cdr3_aa: CASEITGDSGELFF

cdr3_length: 16
d_call: -
v_call: TRBV19
j_call: TRBJ2-7
cdr3_nt: TGTGCCAGTAGTGATGTCCCTCTAGCCAGCTCCTACGAGCAGTACTTC
cdr3_aa: CASSDVPLASSYEQYF

cdr3_length: 14
d_call: -
v_call: TRBV9
j_call: TRBJ1-3
cdr3_nt: TGTGCCAGCAGTGAGGACAGCTCTGGAAACACCATATATTTT
cdr3_aa: CASSEDSSGNTIYF

cdr3_length: 13
d_call: -
v_call: TRBV5-4
j_call: TRBJ2-7
cdr3_nt: TGTGCCAGCAGCCAATGGGCGACGTACGAGCAGTACTTC
cdr3_aa: CASSQWATYEQYF

cdr3_length: 16
d_call: -
v_call: TRBV7-9
j_call: TRBJ1-2
cdr3_nt: TGTGCCAGCAGCCCCCCTACCCTGGTTGCTAACTATGGCTACACCTTC
cdr3_aa: CASSPPTLVANYGYTF

cdr3_length: 14
d_call: TRBD2
v_call: TRBV28
j_call: TRBJ2-1
cdr3_nt: TGTGCCAGCAGTTGGAGCGGGAGTGGCAATGAGCAGTTCTTC
cdr3_aa: CASSWSGSGNEQFF

cdr3_length: 19
d_call: TRBD2
v_call: TRBV7-8
j_call: TRBJ2-4
cdr3_nt: TGTGCCAGCAGCTTACAGCGGGGAGGGACCGGGTCAGCCAAAAACATTCAGTACTTC
cdr3_aa: CASSLQRGGTGSAKNIQYF

cdr3_length: 17
d_call: -
v_call: TRBV11-2
j_call: TRBJ1-4
cdr3_nt: TGTGCCAGCAGCTTGAATGGGGGCTGGGGGTCTAATGAAAAACTGTTTTTT
cdr3_aa: CASSLNGGWGSNEKLFF

cdr3_length: 11
d_call: -
v_call: TRBV6-1
j_call: TRBJ2-3
cdr3_nt: TGTGCCAGCAGTGAACAGGCTACGCAGTATTTT
cdr3_aa: CASSEQATQYF